This T cell receptor beta chain comes out of a study of breast tumors, draining lymph nodes, adjacent tissues. Study-wide results and caveats: Tumors had less TCR diversity than lymph nodes, more than nontumor tissue.

Samples came from axillary lymph nodes draining the breast cancer. TCRdb re-called the multiplex PCR reads with MiXCR, one entry per CDR3 protein. The sample lists some 170,000 distinct CDR3 sequences, roughly a third occurring once. As for this clonotype: The antigen is not known.

Sequenced input: axillary lymph node tissue. The sequence was collected from a female donor with breast cancer. Some clones in this sample may be carry-over from other donors' samples.

The CDR3, as DNA: TGTGCCAGCGACATGGGAGGAACTAATGAAAAACTGTTTTTT. Its translation: CASDMGGTNEKLFF. The chain uses TRBV13 and TRBJ1-4; D uncertain. Trimming left V 8 bases short and J 1 base short, with 11 bases between. The length of the CDR3 is 14 residues. CDR1 is PRHDT and CDR2 is FYEKMQ in the germline V gene (reference sequence). Full variable domain (remainder filled in from reference TRBV13 and TRBJ1-4): AAGVIQSPRHLIKEKRETATLKCYPIPRHDTVYWYQQGPGQDPQFLISFYEKMQSDKGSIPDRFSAQQFSDYHSELNMSSLELGDSALYFCASDMGGTNEKLFFGSGTQLSVL.